The present T cell receptor beta chain was sequenced within a study of OX40 agonist ivuxolimab in advanced cancers. Study observations and caveats: Specificity for antigen went undetermined in the expanded peripheral T cells. In general, CD8+ T cells held more expanded clones than CD4+ did, on average.

This table comes from immunoSEQ multiplex PCR, and its TCRdb copy is limited to in-frame clones, with some not included. The table records roughly 46,000 clones, nearly 90% of them present only once. This CDR3 contains 15 residues. The V and J ends lost 0 bases and 7 bases, in that order; junction bases with no gene match: 7. Looked up from germline, CDR1 is KGHSH and CDR2 is LQKENI. Note on this clone: The antigen remains unidentified.

At baseline, cycle 4 day 1, and cycle 7 day 1, blood was sampled. This material consisted of CD4+ or CD8+ T cells sorted from blood, taken in a trial of the OX40 agonist ivuxolimab. This chain connects TRBV18 to TRBJ2-5; 8 positions agree with TRBD1. The source is an adult with an advanced solid tumor such as melanoma, head and neck, liver or kidney cancer. CDR3 DNA sequence: TGTGCCAGCTCACCACCGGACAGGGCTCGGGTGACCCAGTACTTC. This gives the protein CASSPPDRARVTQYF. The whole variable domain, filled in from reference TRBV18 and TRBJ2-5, reads NAGVMQNPRHLVRRRGQEARLRCSPMKGHSHVYWYRQLPEEGLKFMVYLQKENIIDESGMPKERFSAEFPKEGPSILRIQQVVRGDSAAYFCASSPPDRARVTQYFGPGTRLLVL.